Below, 24 T cell receptor beta chains from the same sample are listed, as sequenced in a study of T-cell memory formation after mild COVID-19. TCRdb itself ran the 5' RACE reads through MiXCR, one entry per CDR3 protein. Of about half a million distinct CDR3 sequences listed, 15% to 20% are singletons. Material for sequencing was PBMCs or a T cell subset sorted from them (not recorded which). These receptors originate from an adult woman who had mild COVID-19 (a few samples of this study predate the infection). Cell type and time point are not known.

This clonotype was seen ten or more times. The V call is TRBV5-6, the J call TRBJ2-5, with 10 bases lining up with TRBD1. CDR1 SGHDT and CDR2 YYEEEE come from the germline V gene. V lost 4 bases to trimming and J lost 5 bases; unmatched junction nucleotides: 8. This CDR3 region has 15 residues. CDR3 coding DNA: TGTGCCAGCAGCCGACAGGGGGCATGGAGGGAGACCCAGTACTTC. This encodes CASSRQGAWRETQYF.

There are a few counts of this clonotype. The chain combines TRBV24-1 with TRBJ2-3; weak D call: TRBD1 (6 bases). Germline V gives CDR1 KGHDR, CDR2 SFDVKD. This CDR3 has 14 residues. Trimming left V 9 bases short and J 5 bases short, with 17 bases between. The CDR3 DNA is TGTGCCACCGCGCCTTTGACAGGCCAAGATACGCAGTATTTT. Protein: CATAPLTGQDTQYF.

This clonotype appeared a few times. The rearrangement links TRBV29-1 to TRBJ2-1; 10 bases agree with TRBD2. This CDR3 is built from 14 residues. Germline assignment: CDR1 SQVTM and CDR2 ANQGSEA. J lost 8 bases, V lost 6 bases, and 10 bases had no gene match. Here the CDR3 reads CSVPVAGGWYEQFF. CDR3 nucleotides: TGCAGCGTACCGGTAGCGGGAGGATGGTATGAGCAGTTCTTC.

This clonotype was seen a handful of times. This rearrangement joins TRBV27 to TRBJ1-1, with TRBD1 as a possible D gene (5 bases). CDR3 length: 14 amino acids. Germline CDR1 and CDR2: MNHEY and SMNVEV (reference sequence). The germline V and J ends were trimmed by 5 bases and 0 bases, with 10 bases remaining between them. The DNA for the CDR3 is TGTGCCAGCAGTAAGGGGCAGATGAACACTGAAGCTTTCTTT. Translated: CASSKGQMNTEAFF.

V usage is TRBV3-1 and J usage is TRBJ2-2, with D maybe TRBD2 (7 bases). V was clipped by 0 bases and J by 4 bases, with 15 bases between them. The length of the CDR3 is 17 residues. The V gene's germline CDR1 is LGHDT and CDR2 YNNKEL (reference sequence). This chain's CDR3 is CASSQDLGGLLTGELFF. CDR3 sequence (DNA): TGTGCCAGCAGCCAAGATTTGGGGGGGCTCCTCACCGGGGAGCTGTTTTTT.

The chain recombines TRBV25-1 with TRBJ2-3, with D tentatively TRBD2 (5 bases). This CDR3 is 16 amino acids long. Looked up from germline, CDR1 is MGHDK and CDR2 is SYGVNS. V lost 2 bases and J 2 bases, leaving 14 bases between the germline ends. CDR3 in DNA: TGTGCCAGCAGTGAACGTCGGCGGGCGTACACAGATACGCAGTATTTT. Protein: CASSERRRAYTDTQYF.

This clonotype has only a few counts. The DNA of the CDR3 is TGTGCCAGCAGCTTGACAGGAAGAGCTAACTATGGCTACACCTTC. It yields the protein CASSLTGRANYGYTF. The V call is TRBV7-9, the J call TRBJ1-2; a weak D match, TRBD1 (6 bases). CDR1 and CDR2 (germline): SEHNR, FQNEAQ (reference sequence). V lost 3 bases and J lost 0, with 11 bases in between. The CDR3 contains 15 residues.

The chain couples TRBV27 to TRBJ2-1; D perhaps matches TRBD2 (6 bases). The CDR3 extends over 17 amino acids. Germline V gives CDR1 MNHEY, CDR2 SMNVEV (reference sequence). Between the trimmed V and J ends, which lost 4 bases and 0 bases, there was a span of 16 bases. CDR3 loop: CASSSGVGRSSYNEQFF. The CDR3 DNA reads as TGTGCCAGCAGTTCGGGGGTAGGACGGTCCTCCTACAATGAGCAGTTCTTC.

The chain links TRBV2 to TRBJ1-1; D not resolved. Germline CDR1 is SNHLY and CDR2 is FYNNEI. This CDR3 comprises 13 residues. V dropped 6 bases and J dropped 0 bases, with 8 bases sitting between them. CDR3 bases: TGTGCCAGCAGAAAGAGTCTGAACACTGAAGCTTTCTTT. Its protein product is CASRKSLNTEAFF.

The chain carries TRBV4-1 and TRBJ1-2; D is unclear. CDR3 length: 14 amino acids. V lost 3 bases and J 1 base, leaving 9 bases between the germline ends. The germline V gene encodes CDR1 MGHRA and CDR2 YSYEKL. Here the CDR3 reads CASSHTADNYGYTF. The CDR3 DNA sequence: TGCGCCAGCAGCCACACAGCCGATAACTATGGCTACACCTTC.

This chain links TRBV15 with TRBJ2-1, with 8 nucleotides matching TRBD1. Germline CDR1 reads LNHNV; CDR2 reads YYDKDF (reference sequence). CDR3 length: 14 amino acids. The V and J ends lost 5 bases and 3 bases, in that order; junction bases with no gene match: 3. CDR3 residues: CATSGDRNYNEQFF. CDR3 nucleotide sequence: TGTGCCACCAGCGGGGACAGGAACTACAATGAGCAGTTCTTC.

This clonotype was seen ten or more times. The V gene is TRBV9, the J gene TRBJ2-7, with 8 positions matching TRBD1. The junction had 7 bases not matched to a gene; V was cut back by 3 bases and J by 5 bases. The CDR3 has 14 amino acids. Germline CDR1 SGDLS, CDR2 YYNGEE. CDR3 nucleotides: TGTGCCAGCAGCGCCCCGGACAGGGAAGACGAGCAGTACTTC. Translated: CASSAPDREDEQYF. The whole variable domain, filled in from reference TRBV9 and TRBJ2-7, reads DSGVTQTPKHLITATGQRVTLRCSPRSGDLSVYWYQQSLDQGLQFLIQYYNGEERAKGNILERFSAQQFPDLHSELNLSSLELGDSALYFCASSAPDREDEQYFGPGTRLTVT.

The chain's CDR3 is CASSLISAGEQYF. CDR3 bases: TGTGCCAGCAGCTTGATATCAGCAGGCGAGCAGTACTTC. V and J are TRBV5-6 and TRBJ2-7, with no clear D. The CDR3 loop spans 13 amino acids. With 1 base removed from V and 6 bases from J, the gap between germline ends came to 11 bases. Germline values: CDR1 SGHDT, CDR2 YYEEEE.

The chain has TRBV6-2 or TRBV6-3 and TRBJ2-7; 7 bases are shared with TRBD2. V shed 7 bases, J shed 0 bases, and the junction held 6 bases outside the gene matches. From germline, CDR1 is MNHEY and CDR2 SVGEGT. The CDR3 covers 14 residues. CDR3 nucleotides: TGTGCCAGCACTCAGAGCGGGATCTCCTACGAGCAGTACTTC. Protein: CASTQSGISYEQYF.

This sequence joins TRBV4-2 and TRBJ2-3, with D tentatively TRBD2 (5 bases). Germline V CDR1 and CDR2: LGHNA, YNFKEQ. The CDR3 covers 16 residues. Trimming removed 3 bases at V and 0 bases at J, with 13 bases between. DNA for the CDR3: TGTGCCAGCAGCCACGGAGGTACTACTAGCACAGATACGCAGTATTTT. Amino acid sequence: CASSHGGTTSTDTQYF.

This clonotype was detected a few times. The chain links TRBV5-1 to TRBJ2-1, with 9 bases that match TRBD2. The CDR3 sequence is 16 residues long. The germline V gene has CDR1 SGHRS and CDR2 YFSETQ. V shed 0 bases and J 1 base; nucleotides not matched to a gene: 2. CDR3 loop: CASSLELAGSYNEQFF. In DNA, the CDR3 is TGCGCCAGCAGCTTGGAGCTAGCGGGATCCTACAATGAGCAGTTCTTC.

This clonotype was observed at least ten times. This sequence joins TRBV12-3 or TRBV12-4 and TRBJ2-7, with 7 nucleotides matching TRBD1. This CDR3 is 13 amino acids long. The trim removed 6 bases at V and 2 bases at J, leaving 4 bases unmatched. CDR3 region: CASSPQGAYEQYF. CDR3 in DNA: TGTGCCAGCAGCCCGCAGGGGGCCTACGAGCAGTACTTC.

This clonotype was observed a few times. The J gene is TRBJ2-3, the V gene TRBV12-3 or TRBV12-4; TRBD2 matches at 11 bases. CDR3 size: 17 residues. The V segment lost 5 bases and the J segment 4 bases; nucleotides outside the gene matches: 11. The CDR3 sequence is CASSMGLADHVPDTQYF. The CDR3 nucleotides read TGTGCCAGCAGTATGGGACTAGCGGATCACGTCCCAGATACGCAGTATTTT.

This chain connects TRBV30 to TRBJ2-2; 14 bases agree with TRBD2. CDR3 length: 18 residues. V shed 4 bases and J 4 bases; nucleotides not matched to a gene: 11. Germline V gene lookup returns CDR1 GTSNPN and CDR2 SVGIG (reference sequence). The CDR3 DNA sequence: TGTGCCTGGAAACCAAGACTAGCGGGAGGGCCGGGCACCGGGGAGCTGTTTTTT. Its translation: CAWKPRLAGGPGTGELFF.

This clonotype is a singleton in its sample. The J gene is TRBJ1-6, the V gene TRBV19; D not resolved. V lost 3 bases, J lost 3 bases, and 12 bases lay in between. CDR3 length: 16 amino acids. CDR1 is LNHDA and CDR2 is SQIVND in the germline V gene (reference sequence). The CDR3 DNA sequence: TGTGCCAGTAGTATTTCGCTCGGCAGCTATAATTCACCCCTCCACTTT. Its protein is CASSISLGSYNSPLHF.

CDR3 nucleotides: TGTGCCAGCATATCCTCGGCTAGTCCCCCAGATACGCAGTATTTT. It encodes CASISSASPPDTQYF. V gene TRBV12-3 or TRBV12-4 combines with J gene TRBJ2-3; no clear D. Trimming shortened V by 7 bases and J by 4 bases, and 18 bases separated the two germline ends. The length of the CDR3 is 15 residues.

The V gene is TRBV12-3 or TRBV12-4, the J gene TRBJ1-5; 7 nucleotides line up with TRBD1. V gave up 6 bases and J gave up 2 bases; unmatched junction bases: 7. The CDR3 extends over 15 amino acids. CDR3 nucleotides: TGTGCCAGCAGCCAAGGGGGCGCGGGCAATCAGCCCCAGCATTTT. It specifies CASSQGGAGNQPQHF.

This clonotype was seen only a few times. One junction end disagrees with the germline gene, perhaps due to a read error. The chain uses TRBV7-2 and TRBJ2-7; TRBD2 matches 12 bases. The CDR3 is made up of 15 amino acids. CDR1 and CDR2 from the germline V gene are SGHTA and FQGNSA. The CDR3 nucleotides are TGTGCCAGCAGCTTATCTGGACTAGCGGGGAGGGAGTACAACTTC. Amino acid sequence: CASSLSGLAGREYNF.

The chain has TRBV29-1 and TRBJ2-7; D tentatively fits TRBD1 or TRBD2 (5 bases each). The CDR3 spans 14 residues. CDR1 and CDR2 from the germline V gene are SQVTM and ANQGSEA. Between the trimmed V and J ends, which lost 0 bases and 2 bases, there was a span of 11 bases. The CDR3 DNA reads as TGCAGCGTTGAAGAGGGGGTCCTGCCCTACGAGCAGTACTTC. It codes for CSVEEGVLPYEQYF.